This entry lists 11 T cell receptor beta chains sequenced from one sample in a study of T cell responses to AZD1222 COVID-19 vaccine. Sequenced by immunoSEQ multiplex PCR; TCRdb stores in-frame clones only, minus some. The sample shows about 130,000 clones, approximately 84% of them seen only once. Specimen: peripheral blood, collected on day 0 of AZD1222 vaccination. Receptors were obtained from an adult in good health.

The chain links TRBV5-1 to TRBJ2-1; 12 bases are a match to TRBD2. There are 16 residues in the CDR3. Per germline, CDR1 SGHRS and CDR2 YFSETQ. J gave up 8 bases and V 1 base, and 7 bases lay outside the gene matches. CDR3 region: CASSLQLAGGGDEQFF. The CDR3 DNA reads TGCGCCAGCAGCTTGCAACTAGCGGGGGGCGGTGATGAGCAGTTCTTC.

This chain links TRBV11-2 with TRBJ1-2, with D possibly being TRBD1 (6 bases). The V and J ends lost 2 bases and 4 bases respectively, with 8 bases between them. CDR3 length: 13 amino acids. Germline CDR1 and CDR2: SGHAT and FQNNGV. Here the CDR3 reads CASSLSQGYGYTF. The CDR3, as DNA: TGTGCCAGCAGCTTATCACAGGGCTATGGCTACACCTTC. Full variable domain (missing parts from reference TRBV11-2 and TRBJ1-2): EAGVAQSPRYKIIEKRQSVAFWCNPISGHATLYWYQQILGQGPKLLIQFQNNGVVDDSQLPKDRFSAERLKGVDSTLKIQPAKLEDSAVYLCASSLSQGYGYTFGSGTRLTVV.

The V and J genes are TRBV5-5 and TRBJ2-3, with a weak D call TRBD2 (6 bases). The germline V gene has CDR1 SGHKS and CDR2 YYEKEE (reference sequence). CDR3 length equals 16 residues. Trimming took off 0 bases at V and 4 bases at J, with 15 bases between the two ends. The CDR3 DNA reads TGTGCCAGCAGCTTGGATTTTAGCGGCCTTCCAGATACGCAGTATTTT. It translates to CASSLDFSGLPDTQYF.

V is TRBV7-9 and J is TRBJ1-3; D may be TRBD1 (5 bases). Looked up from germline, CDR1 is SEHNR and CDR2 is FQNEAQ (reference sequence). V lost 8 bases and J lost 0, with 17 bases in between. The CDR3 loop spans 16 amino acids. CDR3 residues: CASSPSGQHSGNTIYF. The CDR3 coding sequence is TGTGCCAGCTCCCCTTCAGGGCAACACTCTGGAAACACCATATATTTT.

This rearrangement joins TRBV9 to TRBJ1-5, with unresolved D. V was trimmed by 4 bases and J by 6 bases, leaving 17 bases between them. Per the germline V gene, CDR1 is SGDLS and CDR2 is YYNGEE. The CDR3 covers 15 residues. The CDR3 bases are TGTGCCAGCAGCCCCACCCGGGAAGGTGGTCAGCCCCAGCATTTT. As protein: CASSPTREGGQPQHF.

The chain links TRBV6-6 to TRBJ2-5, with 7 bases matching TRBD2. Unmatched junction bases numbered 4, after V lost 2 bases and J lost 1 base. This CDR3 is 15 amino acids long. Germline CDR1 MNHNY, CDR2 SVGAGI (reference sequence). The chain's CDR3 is CASSYPGGSQETQYF. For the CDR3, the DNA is TGTGCCAGCAGTTACCCCGGGGGGAGCCAAGAGACCCAGTACTTC.

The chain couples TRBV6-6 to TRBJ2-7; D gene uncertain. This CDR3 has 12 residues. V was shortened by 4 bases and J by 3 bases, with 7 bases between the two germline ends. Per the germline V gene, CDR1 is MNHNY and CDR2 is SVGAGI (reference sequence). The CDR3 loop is CASSFDGYEQYF. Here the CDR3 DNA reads TGTGCCAGCAGTTTCGACGGCTACGAGCAGTACTTC.

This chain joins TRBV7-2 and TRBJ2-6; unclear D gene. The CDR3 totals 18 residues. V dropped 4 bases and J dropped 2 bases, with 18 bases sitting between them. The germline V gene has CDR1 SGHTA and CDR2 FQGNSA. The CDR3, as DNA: TGTGCCAGCAGCTCGCTCCGGGCCACCCTGCCTGGGGCCAACGTCCTGACTTTC. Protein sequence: CASSSLRATLPGANVLTF. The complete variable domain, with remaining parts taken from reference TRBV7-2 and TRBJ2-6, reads GAGVSQSPSNKVTEKGKDVELRCDPISGHTALYWYRQSLGQGLEFLIYFQGNSAPDKSGLPSDRFSAERTGGSVSTLTIQRTQQEDSAVYLCASSSLRATLPGANVLTFGAGSRLTVL.

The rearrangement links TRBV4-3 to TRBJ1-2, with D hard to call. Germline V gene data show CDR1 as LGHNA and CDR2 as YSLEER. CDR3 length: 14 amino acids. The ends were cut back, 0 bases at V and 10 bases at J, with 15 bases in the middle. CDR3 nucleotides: TGCGCCAGCAGCCAAGATTCCGGAGGGTTAGCCTACACCTTC. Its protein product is CASSQDSGGLAYTF.

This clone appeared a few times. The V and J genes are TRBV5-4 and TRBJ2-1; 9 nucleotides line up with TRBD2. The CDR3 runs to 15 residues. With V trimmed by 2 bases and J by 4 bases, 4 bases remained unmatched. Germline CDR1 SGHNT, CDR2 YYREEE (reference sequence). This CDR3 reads CASSFSGGAYNEQFF. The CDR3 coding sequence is TGTGCCAGCAGCTTTAGCGGGGGTGCTTACAATGAGCAGTTCTTC.

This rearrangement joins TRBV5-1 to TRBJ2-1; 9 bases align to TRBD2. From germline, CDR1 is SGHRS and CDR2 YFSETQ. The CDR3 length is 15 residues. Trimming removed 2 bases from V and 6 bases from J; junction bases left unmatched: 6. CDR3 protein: CASSLPSGDFNEQFF. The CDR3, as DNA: TGCGCCAGCAGCTTACCTAGCGGGGACTTCAATGAGCAGTTCTTC. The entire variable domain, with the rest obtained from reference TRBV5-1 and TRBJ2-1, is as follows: KAGVTQTPRYLIKTRGQQVTLSCSPISGHRSVSWYQQTPGQGLQFLFEYFSETQRNKGNFPGRFSGRQFSNSRSEMNVSTLELGDSALYLCASSLPSGDFNEQFFGPGTRLTVL.